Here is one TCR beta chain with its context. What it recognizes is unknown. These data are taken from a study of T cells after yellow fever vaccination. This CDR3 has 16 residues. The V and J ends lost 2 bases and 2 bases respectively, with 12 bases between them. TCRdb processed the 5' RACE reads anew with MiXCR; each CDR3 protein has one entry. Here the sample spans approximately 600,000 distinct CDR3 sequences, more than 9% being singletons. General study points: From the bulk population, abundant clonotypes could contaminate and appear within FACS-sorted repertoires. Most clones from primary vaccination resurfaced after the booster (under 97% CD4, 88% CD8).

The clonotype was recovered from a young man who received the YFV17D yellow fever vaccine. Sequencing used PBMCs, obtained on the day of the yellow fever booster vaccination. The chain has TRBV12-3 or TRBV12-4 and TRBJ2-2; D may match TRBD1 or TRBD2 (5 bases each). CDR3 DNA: TGTGCCAGCAGTTTACGGGGACGCGGTAACACCGGGGAGCTGTTTTTT. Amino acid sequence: CASSLRGRGNTGELFF.